This T cell receptor beta chain was recorded in a study of PD-L1 blockade in urothelial cancer. This clone was picked up one time. Its specificity is not known. The study, taken as a whole, reports: Expansion of tumor-associated blood clones at 3 weeks was greater in durable-benefit patients.

J lost 8 bases, V lost 6 bases, and 12 bases had no gene match. Germline lookup yields CDR1 MDHEN and CDR2 SYDVKM. The CDR3 is made up of 15 amino acids. Clones were sequenced by immunoSEQ multiplex PCR, and TCRdb holds only the in-frame ones, with some missing. The sample shows tens of thousands of clones, 81% of them seen only once. This clonotype originated in a man between 65 and 85 years old with urothelial cancer. This sequence joins TRBV28 and TRBJ2-1, with 8 bases matching TRBD1. Material: PBMCs, obtained around atezolizumab (anti-PD-L1) treatment. The CDR3 DNA reads as TGTGCCAGCAGCTGGTCCGGACAGGGATTGGATGAGCAGTTCTTC. Its translation: CASSWSGQGLDEQFF.